The present entry profiles one T cell receptor beta chain with its context. The sample is drawn from a study of blood T cell repertoires in COVID-19. Overall study: Samples came from the United States, Italy and Spain, spanning acute and convalescent COVID-19. The analysed material was cDNA or gDNA that came from T cells, B-cell-depleted T cells, or PBMCs.

The CDR3 has 15 amino acids. With 4 bases clipped from V and 7 bases from J, the junction kept 11 bases outside the gene matches. Germline V gives CDR1 SGHRS, CDR2 YFSETQ. As processed by the authors: Nucleated cell number was recorded as an estimate derived from reference gene primer amplification. Assay: immunoSEQ multiplex PCR; the TCRdb copy retains only in-frame clones and omits some. V and J calls and clone size are as listed in that table; D and trimming were resolved from the DNA. The table records fewer than 70,000 clones, approximately 81% of them present only once. The clonotype comes from a man in his forties or fifties with active COVID-19. The sequenced material came from peripheral blood. The chain carries TRBV5-1 and TRBJ2-1; 7 bases agree with TRBD2. The CDR3 loop is CASSLDGTKWNEQFF. Written as DNA, the CDR3 is TGCGCCAGCAGCCTGGATGGGACTAAATGGAATGAGCAGTTCTTC.